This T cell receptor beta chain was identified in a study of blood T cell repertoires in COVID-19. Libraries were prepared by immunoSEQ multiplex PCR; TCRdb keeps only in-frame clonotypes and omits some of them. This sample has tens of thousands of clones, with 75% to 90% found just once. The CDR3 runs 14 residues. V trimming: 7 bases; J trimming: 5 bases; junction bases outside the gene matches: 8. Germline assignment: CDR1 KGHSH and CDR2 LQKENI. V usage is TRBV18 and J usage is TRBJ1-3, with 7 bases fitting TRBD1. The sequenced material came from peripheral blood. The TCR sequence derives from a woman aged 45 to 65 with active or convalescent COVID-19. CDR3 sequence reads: CASFPGTVRNTIYF. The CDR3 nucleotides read TGTGCCAGCTTTCCCGGGACAGTCAGAAACACCATATATTTT.